This T cell receptor (beta chain) comes out of a study of cytomegalovirus exposure and HLA in healthy donors. Germline assignment: CDR1 SGHVS and CDR2 FNYEAQ. This CDR3 is 14 amino acids long. J gave up 5 bases and V 5 bases, and 8 bases lay outside the gene matches. Study findings and constraints: The listing of 150 to 200 TCR beta chains classed them as cytomegalovirus-associated.

As to this clone: The antigen is unknown.

The PCR had 60 Vbeta and 13 Jbeta primers. The method was immunoSEQ multiplex PCR; TCRdb's version includes in-frame clones alone and lacks a portion of them. The sample lists about 120,000 clones, more than 60% occurring once. This TCR derives from a man aged 40-49 years in good health and CMV-seropositive. This sequence joins TRBV7-6 and TRBJ2-7; TRBD1 aligns across 8 bases. Material: PBMCs. CDR3 amino acids: CASSRTGTGNEQYF. CDR3 DNA sequence: TGTGCCAGCAGCAGGACAGGGACAGGCAACGAGCAGTACTTC.